Included here is one T cell receptor beta chain sequence, with context. Its antigen is not identified. The CDR3 consists of 14 residues. Germline CDR1 is MNHNY and CDR2 is SVGAGI (reference sequence). V lost 1 base to trimming and J lost 6 bases, with 10 bases between them. This entry comes from a study of T cell responses to AZD1222 COVID-19 vaccine. Study-wide results and caveats: White British ancestry dominated among donors, who included more females, and clonal diversity was possibly underestimated.

Assay: immunoSEQ multiplex PCR; the TCRdb copy retains only in-frame clones and omits some. The table lists some 180,000 clones, roughly nine tenths of them singletons. The starting material was peripheral blood, obtained 28 days after the second AZD1222 dose. This chain joins TRBV6-6 and TRBJ2-1, with a weak D call TRBD1 (5 bases). The clonotype comes from an adult who received the AZD1222 COVID-19 vaccine. Here the CDR3 reads CASSYFRVGNEQFF. CDR3 DNA: TGTGCCAGCAGTTACTTCAGGGTTGGCAATGAGCAGTTCTTC.